What follows are 8 T cell receptor beta chains derived from one specimen sequenced in a study of T cell repertoires in cytomegalovirus infection. Via MiXCR, TCRdb re-called the reads, giving one row per CDR3 protein. The sample carries approximately 500,000 distinct CDR3 sequences, 16% recorded once. The sequencing sample was made of CD8+ T cells from PBMCs. Receptors were obtained from a human donor in good health (CMV status not recorded). Some clones in this sample may be carry-over from other donors' samples.

This clonotype was counted a single time. V and J are TRBV6-1 and TRBJ2-5; 10 bases agree with TRBD1. The CDR3 sequence is 15 residues long. Germline CDR1 is MNHNS and CDR2 is SASEGT. Trimming cost V 5 bases and J 3 bases; bases outside gene matches: 6. CDR3 nucleotides: TGTGCCAGCAGTCTATGGACAGGGGGAAAAGAGACCCAGTACTTC. This translates into CASSLWTGGKETQYF.

This clonotype came up many times. The chain combines TRBV7-2 with TRBJ2-7; 7 bases map to TRBD1. J lost 2 bases, V lost 2 bases, and 3 bases had no gene match. CDR1 and CDR2 from the germline V gene are SGHTA and FQGNSA. The CDR3 has 14 residues. The CDR3 loop reads CASSLRTGPYEQYF. In DNA form, the CDR3 reads TGTGCCAGCAGCTTAAGGACAGGACCCTACGAGCAGTACTTC.

This clonotype occurred a few times. This chain joins TRBV7-9 and TRBJ1-2; D remains ambiguous. The V end lost 2 bases, the J end lost 6 bases, and 10 bases lay between the germline ends. The germline V gene encodes CDR1 SEHNR and CDR2 FQNEAQ (reference sequence). This CDR3 spans 13 amino acids. As DNA, the CDR3 is TGTGCCAGCAGCTTACGGATGGTGGATGGCTACACCTTC. It specifies CASSLRMVDGYTF.

This clonotype was counted many times. The V call is TRBV28, the J call TRBJ1-5, with D tentatively TRBD1 (5 bases). V was shortened by 4 bases and J by 4 bases, with 14 bases between the two germline ends. The germline gives CDR1 MDHEN, CDR2 SYDVKM. The CDR3 has 15 residues. The chain's CDR3 is CASSSPEGKNQPQHF. The CDR3 DNA reads TGTGCCAGCAGTTCTCCTGAGGGGAAGAATCAGCCCCAGCATTTT.

This chain joins TRBV19 and TRBJ1-6, with D possibly being TRBD1 (5 bases). Germline V gene sequence: CDR1 LNHDA, CDR2 SQIVND (reference sequence). Trimming removed 1 base at V and 7 bases at J, with 17 bases between. CDR3 size: 17 residues. The CDR3, as DNA: TGTGCCAGTAGTATAGTTCACCCGACAGAATTGAATTCACCCCTCCACTTT. This translates into CASSIVHPTELNSPLHF.

Comment on this clonotype: A much larger clone lies one base from this, so it may be a read error. A read error is likely, as this CDR3 ends without the conserved phenylalanine or tryptophan. The chain combines TRBV6-1 with TRBJ2-1; TRBD1 might be the D (6 bases). The CDR3 has 15 residues. CDR1 MNHNS and CDR2 SASEGT come from the germline V gene. The ends were cut back, 4 bases at V and 4 bases at J, with 14 bases in the middle. CDR3 in DNA: TGTGCCAGCAGTGTCCGGGACATAGCTTACAATGAGCAGTTCTTA. The encoded protein is CASSVRDIAYNEQFL.

This clonotype was recorded at least ten times. The gene calls are TRBV10-3 and TRBJ2-1, with TRBD2 matching 12 bases. The CDR3 totals 15 residues. V trimming: 3 bases; J trimming: 10 bases; junction bases outside the gene matches: 7. Germline values: CDR1 ENHRY, CDR2 SYGVKD. The CDR3 sequence: CAISDRTSGEPEQFF. For the CDR3, the DNA is TGTGCCATCAGTGATAGGACTAGCGGGGAACCGGAGCAGTTCTTC.

V gene TRBV20-1 combines with J gene TRBJ2-1; D perhaps matches TRBD2 (7 bases). The V end lost 6 bases, the J end lost 8 bases, and 20 bases lay between the germline ends. CDR1 is DFQATT and CDR2 is SNEGSKA in the germline V gene (reference sequence). CDR3 length equals 14 residues. The chain's CDR3 is CSAPSGGGWHEQFF. The CDR3 DNA is TGCAGTGCCCCCTCGGGCGGGGGCTGGCATGAGCAGTTCTTC.